One sample yielded the 24 T cell receptor beta chains listed below, sequenced in a study of shared clonotypes between healthy human individuals. Sequencing was performed with immunoSEQ multiplex PCR; in TCRdb, only in-frame clones are kept and a portion is missing. Counted here are roughly 1,500,000 clones, 98% occurring once; the ten biggest clones make up around 0.45%. The sample consisted of naive CD4+ T cells sorted from blood. Subset given: CD45RA+ positively selected. These receptors all come from a man in his thirties or forties in good health.

The rearrangement joins TRBV28 to TRBJ2-3, with 8 bases fitting TRBD2. The trim removed 10 bases at V and 1 base at J, leaving 13 bases unmatched. The germline V gene has CDR1 MDHEN and CDR2 SYDVKM. This CDR3 region has 16 residues. For the CDR3, the DNA is TGTGCCACCCAACCAAGCGGGAGAAGGGGCACAGATACGCAGTATTTT. Residues: CATQPSGRRGTDTQYF.

The chain employs TRBV5-6 and TRBJ2-7; 10 nucleotides match TRBD1. CDR3 length: 14 residues. The germline CDR1 and CDR2 sequences are SGHDT and YYEEEE. The J segment lost 3 bases and the V segment lost 4 bases, leaving 4 bases of the junction unmatched. CDR3 loop: CASSKGQGIYEQYF. The CDR3, as DNA: TGTGCCAGCAGCAAGGGACAGGGGATCTACGAGCAGTACTTC.

V is TRBV5-5 and J is TRBJ1-5; a possible D gene is TRBD1 (5 bases). CDR1 and CDR2 (germline): SGHKS, YYEKEE (reference sequence). The V gene lost 5 bases and the J gene lost 2 bases, with 14 bases spanning the gap. This CDR3 is built from 15 residues. The CDR3, as DNA: TGTGCCAGCAGAGACAGTCTTTCTCGCAATCAGCCCCAGCATTTT. Translated: CASRDSLSRNQPQHF.

The rearrangement links TRBV19 to TRBJ2-5; D is unresolved. The length of the CDR3 is 14 residues. The germline V gene has CDR1 LNHDA and CDR2 SQIVND (reference sequence). Trimming stripped 2 bases from V and 4 bases from J, with 11 bases between. The CDR3 DNA reads TGTGCCAGTAGTATAAAGGTATTTGGAGAGACCCAGTACTTC. Amino acid sequence: CASSIKVFGETQYF. The whole variable domain, filled in from reference TRBV19 and TRBJ2-5, reads DGGITQSPKYLFRKEGQNVTLSCEQNLNHDAMYWYRQDPGQGLRLIYYSQIVNDFQKGDIAEGYSVSREKKESFPLTVTSAQKNPTAFYLCASSIKVFGETQYFGPGTRLLVL.

The chain employs TRBV18 and TRBJ2-2; the D gene is possibly TRBD1 (6 bases). CDR3 length: 15 residues. Germline V gene lookup returns CDR1 KGHSH and CDR2 LQKENI. V was trimmed by 3 bases and J by 5 bases, leaving 13 bases between them. The CDR3 loop is CASSPQNQGTGELFF. The CDR3 nucleotides read TGTGCCAGCTCACCTCAAAACCAGGGGACCGGGGAGCTGTTTTTT.

The chain employs TRBV5-4 and TRBJ1-1; D uncertain. The CDR3 extends over 13 amino acids. Germline CDR1 and CDR2: SGHNT and YYREEE (reference sequence). V was cut by 0 bases and J by 5 bases, with 8 bases left in between. The CDR3 spells CASSLVFGTEAFF. CDR3 nucleotide sequence: TGTGCCAGCAGCTTGGTTTTCGGTACTGAAGCTTTCTTT.

The chain couples TRBV6-1 to TRBJ2-5; D unresolved. Germline V gene sequence: CDR1 MNHNS, CDR2 SASEGT. Trimming left V 6 bases short and J 8 bases short, with 10 bases between. This CDR3 has 11 residues. The CDR3 is CASSESLTQYF. The CDR3 coding sequence is TGTGCCAGCAGCGAATCCCTCACCCAGTACTTC.

The CDR3, as DNA: TGTGCCAGCAGCTTTATGGAGACCCAGTACTTC. As protein: CASSFMETQYF. The chain recombines TRBV7-2 with TRBJ2-5; the D is unclear. Trimming stripped 3 bases from V and 5 bases from J, with 4 bases between. Germline V CDR1 and CDR2: SGHTA, FQGNSA. The CDR3 is 11 residues long.

This chain joins TRBV7-6 and TRBJ1-2; 9 bases are a match to TRBD1. The CDR3 totals 19 residues. The V segment lost 0 bases and the J segment 7 bases; nucleotides outside the gene matches: 18. Germline lookup yields CDR1 SGHVS and CDR2 FNYEAQ. The CDR3 DNA follows: TGTGCCAGCAGCTTAGCCCCCAAGGGACAGGGAGGGGGAGGCGTTGGCTACACCTTC. It translates to CASSLAPKGQGGGGVGYTF.

The rearrangement joins TRBV10-2 to TRBJ2-1; no clear D. CDR1 WSHSY and CDR2 SAAADI come from the germline V gene. V dropped 7 bases and J dropped 6 bases, with 13 bases sitting between them. The CDR3 length is 13 residues. The CDR3 spells CASTPLDFNEQFF. The DNA for the CDR3 is TGCGCCAGCACGCCCCTAGATTTCAATGAGCAGTTCTTC.

The chain employs TRBV28 and TRBJ2-3; D may be TRBD2 (6 bases). Germline CDR1 reads MDHEN; CDR2 reads SYDVKM. This CDR3 is 13 amino acids long. The V end was cut by 10 bases, the J end by 2 bases, with 13 bases between. In DNA, the CDR3 is TGTGCCACCCAACTAGCTCCCACAGATACGCAGTATTTT. Its translation is CATQLAPTDTQYF.

The V and J genes are TRBV7-2 and TRBJ2-3, with a weak D call TRBD2 (5 bases). Between the trimmed V and J ends, which lost 2 bases and 1 base, there was a span of 7 bases. This CDR3 contains 14 residues. Per the germline V gene, CDR1 is SGHTA and CDR2 is FQGNSA. CDR3 DNA sequence: TGTGCCAGCAGCTTACGGCGGGGCACAGATACGCAGTATTTT. It encodes CASSLRRGTDTQYF.

The chain joins TRBV11-2 to TRBJ2-5; D is undetermined. V lost 5 bases and J lost 2, with 15 bases in between. Germline V CDR1 and CDR2: SGHAT, FQNNGV. This CDR3 is 15 amino acids long. CDR3 region: CASSTRWWAQETQYF. CDR3 in DNA: TGTGCCAGCAGCACCCGATGGTGGGCGCAAGAGACCCAGTACTTC.

This clone was seen once. In nucleotides, the CDR3 is TGTGCCACCAGCAGAGCCCTCCGAGGCGGGAGCCAAGAGACCCAGTACTTC. It yields the protein CATSRALRGGSQETQYF. The chain joins TRBV15 to TRBJ2-5; 7 positions agree with TRBD2. This CDR3 comprises 17 residues. After removal of 1 base from V and 1 base from J, the junction contained 9 bases not matched to a gene. Germline CDR1 is LNHNV and CDR2 is YYDKDF (reference sequence).

This clone showed up just once. The chain combines TRBV7-2 with TRBJ2-1, with D possibly being TRBD1 (6 bases). CDR1 SGHTA and CDR2 FQGNSA come from the germline V gene. The CDR3 is 13 residues long. Trimming took off 6 bases at V and 5 bases at J, with 11 bases between the two ends. CDR3 in amino acids: CASRDRPNNEQFF. For the CDR3, the DNA is TGTGCCAGCAGGGACAGACCGAACAATGAGCAGTTCTTC.

The CDR3 DNA follows: TGTGCCAGTAGTCCCTATAGCGGGAGCTCCTACAATGAGCAGTTCTTC. Protein product: CASSPYSGSSYNEQFF. V and J are TRBV19 and TRBJ2-1, with 9 bases lining up with TRBD2. The germline gives CDR1 LNHDA, CDR2 SQIVND (reference sequence). V shed 5 bases and J 0 bases; nucleotides not matched to a gene: 5. CDR3 length: 16 residues.

V usage is TRBV6-5 and J usage is TRBJ2-2; D may be TRBD2 (6 bases). V was trimmed by 5 bases and J by 8 bases, leaving 9 bases between them. CDR1 is MNHEY and CDR2 is SVGAGI in the germline V gene. The CDR3 covers 12 residues. CDR3 amino acids: CASSPGGGELFF. In DNA, the CDR3 is TGTGCCAGCAGTCCCGGGGGAGGGGAGCTGTTTTTT.

The chain links TRBV28 to TRBJ2-1, with TRBD2 matching over 8 bases. The CDR3 consists of 16 residues. Germline-derived CDR1 and CDR2 are MDHEN and SYDVKM. The V segment lost 4 bases and the J segment 5 bases; nucleotides outside the gene matches: 10. The CDR3 sequence: CASSSPTGLGDNEQFF. The CDR3 DNA reads as TGTGCCAGCAGTTCCCCAACGGGACTAGGGGACAATGAGCAGTTCTTC.

The V and J genes are TRBV7-2 and TRBJ2-4, with 10 bases aligning to TRBD2. Trimming at V came to 2 bases and at J to 0 bases, leaving 10 bases not matched to a gene. The germline V gene has CDR1 SGHTA and CDR2 FQGNSA. The CDR3 totals 19 residues. The CDR3: CASSLTRLAGNLAKNIQYF. The CDR3 coding sequence is TGTGCCAGCAGCTTAACCAGACTAGCGGGTAACCTAGCCAAAAACATTCAGTACTTC.

The rearrangement uses TRBV27 and TRBJ2-7; TRBD1 aligns across 9 bases. The germline gives CDR1 MNHEY, CDR2 SMNVEV (reference sequence). There are 12 residues in the CDR3. V was clipped by 7 bases and J by 4 bases; unmatched bases: 2. The CDR3 is CASKQGAYEQYF. CDR3 in DNA: TGTGCCAGCAAACAGGGGGCTTACGAGCAGTACTTC.

The rearrangement links TRBV6-5 to TRBJ2-7; D is possibly TRBD1 or TRBD2 (6 bases each). Germline V gene data show CDR1 as MNHEY and CDR2 as SVGAGI. Trimming pared 2 bases from V and 3 bases from J, leaving 14 bases between. The CDR3 length is 15 residues. The chain's CDR3 is CASSYDGGLSYEQYF. CDR3 in DNA: TGTGCCAGCAGTTACGACGGGGGCTTAAGCTACGAGCAGTACTTC.

J is TRBJ2-3 and V is TRBV7-9, with D perhaps matching TRBD1 (6 bases). The CDR3 has 15 residues. Germline V CDR1 and CDR2: SEHNR, FQNEAQ (reference sequence). V lost 0 bases, J lost 3 bases, and 10 bases lay in between. CDR3 region: CASSLAQGLTDTQYF. The CDR3 DNA reads TGTGCCAGCAGCTTAGCTCAGGGGCTAACAGATACGCAGTATTTT.

This chain connects TRBV28 to TRBJ2-7, with no clear D. The CDR3 loop spans 15 amino acids. Germline CDR1 MDHEN, CDR2 SYDVKM. Deletions cut 0 bases from V and 0 bases from J, with 9 bases between. The CDR3 DNA is TGTGCCAGCAGTTTATGGACCCAAAGCTCCTACGAGCAGTACTTC. Protein: CASSLWTQSSYEQYF.

The genes are TRBV7-9 and TRBJ1-4; D not certain. V was shortened by 5 bases and J by 6 bases, with 13 bases between the two germline ends. The CDR3 is made up of 14 amino acids. Per the germline V gene, CDR1 is SEHNR and CDR2 is FQNEAQ (reference sequence). The CDR3 sequence is CASSAGRVDEKLFF. DNA of the CDR3: TGTGCCAGCAGCGCCGGGCGAGTGGATGAAAAACTGTTTTTT.